One and the same sample provided the 11 T cell receptor beta chains below, sequenced in a study of blood T cell repertoires in COVID-19. Profiled with immunoSEQ multiplex PCR; TCRdb holds only in-frame clones, not every one. The data contain 45,000 to 65,000 clones, around 90% of them singletons. The specimen was peripheral blood. These receptors all stem from a human donor with acute or convalescent COVID-19. The donor label of this sample is uncertain.

This chain connects TRBV3-1 (or the pseudogene TRBV3-2) to TRBJ1-6, with 9 bases matching TRBD1. J was trimmed by 8 bases and V by 3 bases; bases with no gene match: 5. Germline V gene lookup returns CDR1 LGHDT and CDR2 YNNKEL (reference sequence). The CDR3 consists of 15 residues. The CDR3 here is CASSQSGTGYSPLHF. DNA of the CDR3: TGTGCCAGCAGCCAGTCCGGGACAGGGTATTCACCCCTCCACTTT.

The chain uses TRBV18 and TRBJ2-5, with TRBD2 matching 14 bases. Per germline, CDR1 KGHSH and CDR2 LQKENI. Trimming took 7 bases from V and 5 from J; bases not matched to a gene: 3. This CDR3 region has 14 residues. The CDR3 bases are TGTGCCAGCTGCGGGACTAGCGGGAGTGAGACCCAGTACTTC. Its translation: CASCGTSGSETQYF.

The chain has TRBV19 and TRBJ2-3; TRBD1 matches 7 bases. Germline lookup yields CDR1 LNHDA and CDR2 SQIVND (reference sequence). V lost 9 bases, J lost 4 bases, and 7 bases stayed unmatched. CDR3 length: 13 residues. Here the CDR3 reads CASRQGGSDTQYF. In DNA, the CDR3 is TGTGCCAGCCGACAGGGTGGCTCAGATACGCAGTATTTT.

The chain has TRBV6-2 or TRBV6-3 and TRBJ1-5, with TRBD1 as a possible D gene (5 bases). This CDR3 is built from 17 residues. Germline-derived CDR1 and CDR2 are MNHEY and SVGEGT. V was cut by 3 bases and J by 5 bases, with 20 bases left in between. This CDR3 is CASSYQLPSGEDQPQHF. DNA for the CDR3: TGTGCCAGCAGTTATCAGTTACCATCGGGGGAGGATCAGCCCCAGCATTTT.

V usage is TRBV27 and J usage is TRBJ2-1; possible D gene TRBD1, 6 bases. The germline V gene encodes CDR1 MNHEY and CDR2 SMNVEV (reference sequence). V shed 3 bases and J shed 4 bases, with 10 bases lying between them. The CDR3 contains 14 residues. This CDR3 reads CASSFRGRYNEQFF. The CDR3 DNA sequence: TGTGCCAGCAGTTTCAGGGGCCGGTACAATGAGCAGTTCTTC.

This sequence joins TRBV6-1 and TRBJ1-3; tentatively, D is TRBD1 (6 bases). This CDR3 has 15 amino acids. V was cut by 3 bases and J by 2 bases, with 11 bases left in between. The germline V gene has CDR1 MNHNS and CDR2 SASEGT. The CDR3 region has the DNA TGTGCCAGCAGTGAGACAGGAGCGGCTGGAAACACCATATATTTT. This encodes CASSETGAAGNTIYF.

The chain couples TRBV28 to TRBJ1-2; 8 positions agree with TRBD1. In germline, CDR1 is MDHEN, CDR2 SYDVKM. This CDR3 is 14 amino acids long. Trimming cost V 4 bases and J 3 bases; bases outside gene matches: 4. This CDR3 is CASSSQDRDYGYTF. Written as DNA, the CDR3 is TGTGCCAGCAGTTCTCAGGACAGGGACTATGGCTACACCTTC.

V is TRBV15 and J is TRBJ2-1, with 9 positions matching TRBD2. V dropped 3 bases and J dropped 7; count of bases not matched to a gene: 7. Germline-derived CDR1 and CDR2 are LNHNV and YYDKDF (reference sequence). The CDR3 consists of 15 residues. The CDR3 bases are TGTGCCACCAGCAGCCGTTCGCGGGAGGGAAATGAGCAGTTCTTC. This encodes CATSSRSREGNEQFF.

The V and J genes are TRBV6-1 and TRBJ1-2; tentative D call: TRBD1 (5 bases). The CDR3 spans 13 residues. V was clipped by 3 bases and J by 7 bases, with 12 bases between them. Germline V lookup: CDR1 MNHNS, CDR2 SASEGT. CDR3 region: CASSEGRAVGYTF. The CDR3 DNA is TGTGCCAGCAGTGAGGGCAGGGCGGTTGGCTACACCTTC.

The chain combines TRBV6-4 with TRBJ2-5; 7 bases match TRBD1. CDR1 MRHNA and CDR2 SNTAGT come from the germline V gene. J gave up 4 bases and V 6 bases, and 5 bases lay outside the gene matches. This CDR3 is built from 13 residues. The CDR3 nucleotides are TGTGCCAGCAGCCGGGACAGAGGAGAGACCCAGTACTTC. It translates to CASSRDRGETQYF.

The chain couples TRBV5-4 to TRBJ2-5; D possibly corresponds to TRBD2 (6 bases). This CDR3 comprises 15 residues. V lost 0 bases, J lost 4 bases, and 13 bases lay in between. Per the germline V gene, CDR1 is SGHNT and CDR2 is YYREEE (reference sequence). The CDR3 loop is CASSLAATGGETQYF. The CDR3 DNA is TGTGCCAGCAGCTTGGCGGCTACCGGGGGAGAGACCCAGTACTTC.